One and the same sample provided the 27 T cell receptor beta chains below, sequenced in a study of cytomegalovirus exposure and HLA in healthy donors. A multiplex PCR was run with 60 Vbeta primers and 13 Jbeta primers. Repertoires were generated with immunoSEQ multiplex PCR, while TCRdb's copy carries only in-frame clones and drops some. The repertoire shows around 100,000 clones; the top ten hold about 3%. Sequencing was carried out using PBMCs. The receptors originated from a man aged 40-49 years in good health and CMV-seronegative.

The chain links TRBV7-2 to TRBJ2-3; 16 nucleotides align to TRBD2. The V gene's germline CDR1 is SGHTA and CDR2 FQGNSA. The CDR3 consists of 17 residues. V was clipped by 1 base and J by 5 bases; unmatched bases: 3. The CDR3 loop is CASSLGGTSGGEDTQYF. The DNA of the CDR3 is TGTGCCAGCAGCTTAGGAGGGACTAGCGGGGGGGAAGATACGCAGTATTTT.

Remarks on this clone: At one end, the junction sequence differs from germline, possibly due to a read error. V gene TRBV2 combines with J gene TRBJ2-3; 8 positions agree with TRBD2. Germline-derived CDR1 and CDR2 are SNHLY and FYNNEI. There are 13 residues in the CDR3. CDR3 bases: TGTGCCAGCAGTCTAGCGGGCACCGATACGCAGTATTTT. This encodes CASSLAGTDTQYF.

V usage is TRBV29-1 and J usage is TRBJ2-2, with no clear D. The germline V and J ends were trimmed by 4 bases and 2 bases, with 8 bases remaining between them. The CDR3 consists of 13 residues. In germline, CDR1 is SQVTM, CDR2 ANQGSEA. For the CDR3, the DNA is TGCAGCGTTGGTGGCGGTAACACCGGGGAGCTGTTTTTT. It encodes CSVGGGNTGELFF.

This chain connects TRBV4-1 to TRBJ2-1, with 9 bases that match TRBD1. The CDR3 totals 15 residues. CDR1 is MGHRA and CDR2 is YSYEKL in the germline V gene. Trimming took 4 bases from V and 2 from J; bases not matched to a gene: 3. CDR3 in amino acids: CASSPGTGPYNEQFF. The CDR3 DNA follows: TGCGCCAGCAGCCCAGGGACAGGGCCCTACAATGAGCAGTTCTTC.

CDR3 loop: CATRLRTGGPYGYTF. The CDR3 nucleotides are TGTGCCACCAGACTGAGGACAGGCGGACCCTATGGCTACACCTTC. The rearrangement uses TRBV15 and TRBJ1-2, with TRBD1 matching over 7 bases. CDR3 size: 15 residues. Germline lookup yields CDR1 LNHNV and CDR2 YYDKDF (reference sequence). V trimming: 6 bases; J trimming: 4 bases; junction bases outside the gene matches: 11.

The chain employs TRBV6-1 and TRBJ1-2; no firm D call. Germline V gives CDR1 MNHNS, CDR2 SASEGT. The CDR3 is 15 amino acids. The V gene lost 7 bases and the J gene lost 1 base, with 16 bases spanning the gap. The CDR3 region is CASNLFSGGNYGYTF. CDR3 DNA sequence: TGTGCCAGCAACCTATTCTCGGGAGGTAACTATGGCTACACCTTC.

The V gene is TRBV5-1, the J gene TRBJ1-2; D ambiguous. V was pared by 1 base and J by 12 bases, with 10 bases between. CDR1 and CDR2 (germline): SGHRS, YFSETQ. This CDR3 is built from 11 residues. In nucleotides, the CDR3 is TGCGCCAGCAGCTTGTACGGGGAGAACACCTTC. This gives the protein CASSLYGENTF.

V usage is TRBV6-5 and J usage is TRBJ1-2, with unresolved D. V was trimmed by 0 bases and J by 6 bases, leaving 11 bases between them. The CDR3 runs to 14 residues. Germline V CDR1 and CDR2: MNHEY, SVGAGI. CDR3 loop: CASSYSSQYHGYTF. CDR3 nucleotide sequence: TGTGCCAGCAGTTACTCGAGTCAATACCATGGCTACACCTTC.

The chain combines TRBV6-5 with TRBJ2-5; D is unclear. Trimming left V 5 bases short and J 0 bases short, with 10 bases between. The V gene's germline CDR1 is MNHEY and CDR2 SVGAGI. The CDR3 sequence is 14 residues long. The CDR3 loop is CASSPQTYQETQYF. As DNA, the CDR3 is TGTGCCAGCAGTCCACAGACGTACCAAGAGACCCAGTACTTC.

The gene calls are TRBV5-4 and TRBJ2-7; D is unresolved. Trimming shortened V by 6 bases and J by 5 bases, and 15 bases separated the two germline ends. This CDR3 has 13 amino acids. The germline V gene has CDR1 SGHNT and CDR2 YYREEE (reference sequence). The CDR3 DNA reads TGTGCCAGCACCCCCCCCTGGGCAGACGAGCAGTACTTC. Translation gives CASTPPWADEQYF.

The CDR3 here is CAWSVRGGPRYEQYF. In nucleotides, the CDR3 is TGTGCCTGGAGTGTACGGGGGGGGCCCCGCTACGAGCAGTACTTC. V usage is TRBV30 and J usage is TRBJ2-7; 8 positions agree with TRBD2. There are 15 residues in the CDR3. The V gene end was trimmed by 0 bases and the J gene end by 3 bases; junction bases not matched to a gene: 7. Germline CDR1 and CDR2: GTSNPN and SVGIG (reference sequence).

V and J are TRBV19 and TRBJ2-4; 10 bases map to TRBD2. The CDR3 is made up of 13 amino acids. V gave up 5 bases and J gave up 8 bases; unmatched junction bases: 3. CDR1 LNHDA and CDR2 SQIVND come from the germline V gene (reference sequence). The CDR3 here is CASSVGLADIQYF. In nucleotides, the CDR3 is TGTGCCAGTAGTGTCGGACTAGCGGACATTCAGTACTTC.

The gene calls are TRBV7-9 and TRBJ2-7; D is possibly TRBD2 (6 bases). V gave up 1 base and J gave up 1 base, with 11 bases separating them. Germline CDR1 and CDR2: SEHNR and FQNEAQ (reference sequence). CDR3 length equals 15 residues. Written as DNA, the CDR3 is TGTGCCAGCAGCTTAGGCGGGGCCCGGTCCTACGAGCAGTACTTC. Its protein product is CASSLGGARSYEQYF.

As for this clone: Other nucleotide sequences in the sample specify the same CDR3. This chain connects TRBV18 to TRBJ1-2, with D maybe TRBD1 (6 bases). Germline CDR1 is KGHSH and CDR2 is LQKENI. The CDR3 extends over 13 amino acids. Trimming took 1 base from V and 6 from J, leaving 9 bases between them. The CDR3 loop is CASSPRTEDGYTF. The CDR3 DNA reads TGTGCCAGCTCACCACGGACAGAGGATGGCTACACCTTC.

The gene calls are TRBV7-9 and TRBJ2-5, with 7 bases identical to TRBD1. Per the germline V gene, CDR1 is SEHNR and CDR2 is FQNEAQ (reference sequence). With 5 bases clipped from V and 2 bases from J, the junction kept 5 bases outside the gene matches. This CDR3 contains 14 residues. For the CDR3, the DNA is TGTGCCAGCAGCCCGTGGGACAGACAAGAGACCCAGTACTTC. Its protein is CASSPWDRQETQYF.

The V gene is TRBV5-4, the J gene TRBJ1-1; no clear D. V lost 1 base and J lost 3, with 10 bases in between. CDR1 SGHNT and CDR2 YYREEE come from the germline V gene (reference sequence). CDR3 length equals 14 residues. CDR3 sequence (DNA): TGTGCCAGCAGCTTGAGCACAGACCACACTGAAGCTTTCTTT. Residues: CASSLSTDHTEAFF.

V is TRBV5-6 and J is TRBJ1-1; D remains unclear. CDR3 length: 13 amino acids. Germline-derived CDR1 and CDR2 are SGHDT and YYEEEE. The V end was cut by 0 bases, the J end by 0 bases, with 3 bases between. CDR3 residues: CASSLGVNTEAFF. CDR3 nucleotide sequence: TGTGCCAGCAGCTTGGGAGTGAACACTGAAGCTTTCTTT.

The chain employs TRBV5-4 and TRBJ1-1; a weak D match, TRBD1 (6 bases). V dropped 0 bases and J dropped 4 bases, with 10 bases sitting between them. This CDR3 spans 14 amino acids. The germline V gene has CDR1 SGHNT and CDR2 YYREEE (reference sequence). The CDR3: CASSLGLTGTEAFF. The CDR3 bases are TGTGCCAGCAGCTTGGGTCTGACAGGCACTGAAGCTTTCTTT.

The chain combines TRBV28 with TRBJ2-3, with TRBD2 as a possible D gene (5 bases). Germline lookup yields CDR1 MDHEN and CDR2 SYDVKM. Trimming removed 6 bases at V and 1 base at J, with 17 bases between. The CDR3 sequence is 16 residues long. The CDR3: CASRSHPFSGTDTQYF. Written as DNA, the CDR3 is TGTGCCAGCAGATCCCATCCCTTTAGCGGCACAGATACGCAGTATTTT.

The rearrangement uses TRBV9 and TRBJ2-7; D uncertain. V shed 0 bases and J shed 6 bases, with 13 bases lying between them. CDR3 length: 14 residues. Looked up from germline, CDR1 is SGDLS and CDR2 is YYNGEE. The CDR3 nucleotides read TGTGCCAGCAGCGTAGGACTGACTTCGAGCGAGCAGTACTTC. This gives the protein CASSVGLTSSEQYF.

V is TRBV2 and J is TRBJ1-6; 9 positions match TRBD1. The V gene's germline CDR1 is SNHLY and CDR2 FYNNEI. CDR3 size: 14 residues. V gave up 7 bases and J gave up 7 bases; unmatched junction bases: 5. The CDR3 region is CASNRDRANSPLHF. In DNA, the CDR3 is TGTGCCAGCAACCGGGACAGGGCCAATTCACCCCTCCACTTT.

The chain combines TRBV29-1 with TRBJ2-3, with D perhaps TRBD2 (6 bases). CDR1 is SQVTM and CDR2 is ANQGSEA in the germline V gene. There are 12 residues in the CDR3. V was trimmed by 2 bases and J by 4 bases, leaving 7 bases between them. In nucleotides, the CDR3 is TGCAGCGTTGAACTAGCGCCAGATACGCAGTATTTT. The encoded protein is CSVELAPDTQYF.

The gene calls are TRBV5-1 and TRBJ2-7; possibly TRBD1 for D (6 bases). Germline values: CDR1 SGHRS, CDR2 YFSETQ. Trimming removed 0 bases from V and 3 bases from J, with 13 bases in between. There are 15 residues in the CDR3. This chain's CDR3 is CASSLGEGQLYEQYF. The CDR3 DNA follows: TGCGCCAGCAGCTTGGGGGAAGGACAGCTCTACGAGCAGTACTTC.

V usage is TRBV7-2 and J usage is TRBJ1-2, with D tentatively TRBD1 (6 bases). Germline V gene lookup returns CDR1 SGHTA and CDR2 FQGNSA. The CDR3 spans 15 residues. Deletions cut 5 bases from V and 8 bases from J, with 21 bases between. CDR3 residues: CASSPGPEGGRGYTF. CDR3 sequence (DNA): TGTGCCAGCAGCCCTGGACCGGAGGGGGGGCGCGGCTACACCTTC.

This chain uses TRBV6-5 with TRBJ1-2, with D uncertain. The ends were cut back, 0 bases at V and 1 base at J, with 12 bases in the middle. The CDR3 has 16 amino acids. Germline assignment: CDR1 MNHEY and CDR2 SVGAGI. CDR3 sequence (DNA): TGTGCCAGCAGTTACTCCAAGGGAGGGAGTAACTATGGCTACACCTTC. Translation gives CASSYSKGGSNYGYTF.

The chain employs TRBV15 and TRBJ2-3, with D unresolved. Germline CDR1 LNHNV, CDR2 YYDKDF (reference sequence). The CDR3 spans 15 residues. Trimming left V 0 bases short and J 4 bases short, with 11 bases between. The CDR3 reads CATSRDLADSDTQYF. In nucleotides, the CDR3 is TGTGCCACCAGCAGAGATCTTGCCGACTCAGATACGCAGTATTTT.

This chain links TRBV7-9 with TRBJ1-1, with D possibly being TRBD1 (5 bases). CDR1 and CDR2 (germline): SEHNR, FQNEAQ (reference sequence). The CDR3 totals 14 residues. Deletions cut 3 bases from V and 1 base from J, with 9 bases between. In DNA form, the CDR3 reads TGTGCCAGCAGCTTGACAGCAGCGAACACTGAAGCTTTCTTT. Protein: CASSLTAANTEAFF.